The T cell receptor beta chain under discussion was sequenced for a study of blood T cell repertoires in COVID-19. For the study at large: In each case, the material was cDNA or gDNA derived from T cells, B-cell-depleted T cells, or PBMCs.

The ends were cut back, 0 bases at V and 8 bases at J, with 11 bases in the middle. This CDR3 has 14 residues. Per the germline V gene, CDR1 is LGHDT and CDR2 is YNNKEL (reference sequence). Measured with immunoSEQ multiplex PCR; TCRdb has only the in-frame clones, and not every one. In the table there are tens of thousands of clones, roughly 80% of which are singletons. The count of this clone is one. The receptor's source is a human donor in a cohort sampled during active COVID-19. The source material was peripheral blood. This chain uses TRBV3-1 (or the pseudogene TRBV3-2) with TRBJ1-5; D is unclear. The CDR3 spells CASSQDVEREPQHF. Written as DNA, the CDR3 is TGTGCCAGCAGCCAAGACGTAGAACGGGAGCCCCAGCATTTT.